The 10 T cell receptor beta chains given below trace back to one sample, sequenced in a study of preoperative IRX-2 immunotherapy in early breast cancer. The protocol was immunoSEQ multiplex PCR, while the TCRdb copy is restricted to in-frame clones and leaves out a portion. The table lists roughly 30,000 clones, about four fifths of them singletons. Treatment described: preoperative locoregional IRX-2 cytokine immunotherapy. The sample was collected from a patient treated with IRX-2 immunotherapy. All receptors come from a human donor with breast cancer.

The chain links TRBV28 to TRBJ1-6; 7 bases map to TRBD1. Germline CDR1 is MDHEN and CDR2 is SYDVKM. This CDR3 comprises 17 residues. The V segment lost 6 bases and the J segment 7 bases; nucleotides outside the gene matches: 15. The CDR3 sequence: CASRLIPWRDRNSPLHF. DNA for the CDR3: TGTGCCAGCAGGCTCATCCCATGGAGGGACAGAAATTCACCCCTCCACTTT.

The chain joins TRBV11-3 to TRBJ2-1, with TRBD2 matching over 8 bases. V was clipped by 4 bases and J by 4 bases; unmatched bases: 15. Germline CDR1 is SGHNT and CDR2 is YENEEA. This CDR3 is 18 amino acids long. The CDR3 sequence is CASSSGPRGSGVYNEQFF. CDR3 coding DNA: TGTGCCAGCAGCTCGGGGCCACGGGGTAGCGGGGTTTACAATGAGCAGTTCTTC.

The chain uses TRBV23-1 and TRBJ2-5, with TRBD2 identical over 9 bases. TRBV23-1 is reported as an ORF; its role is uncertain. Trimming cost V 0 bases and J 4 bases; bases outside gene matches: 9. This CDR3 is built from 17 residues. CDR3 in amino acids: CASSQSLKSGGSETQYF. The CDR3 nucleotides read TGCGCCAGCAGTCAATCCCTGAAGAGCGGGGGGTCAGAGACCCAGTACTTC.

The CDR3 is CASSIQGPIDGYTF. CDR3 DNA sequence: TGTGCCAGCAGCATCCAAGGTCCAATCGATGGCTACACCTTC. This sequence joins TRBV7-1 and TRBJ1-2; no clear D gene. TRBV7-1 is recorded as an ORF, its role being uncertain. The CDR3 spans 14 residues. V shed 5 bases and J shed 6 bases, with 16 bases lying between them.

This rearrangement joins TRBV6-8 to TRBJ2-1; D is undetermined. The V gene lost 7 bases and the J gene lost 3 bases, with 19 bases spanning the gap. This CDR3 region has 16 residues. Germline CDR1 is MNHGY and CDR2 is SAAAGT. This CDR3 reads CASTSRSQSFYNEQFF. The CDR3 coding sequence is TGTGCCAGCACTTCTCGGTCTCAATCTTTCTACAATGAGCAGTTCTTC.

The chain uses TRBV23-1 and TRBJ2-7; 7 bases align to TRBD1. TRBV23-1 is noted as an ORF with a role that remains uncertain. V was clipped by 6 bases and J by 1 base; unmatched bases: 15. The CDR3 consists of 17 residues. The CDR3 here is CASSQQGGQVDSYEQYF. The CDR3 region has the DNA TGCGCCAGCAGCCAACAAGGGGGCCAGGTGGATTCCTACGAGCAGTACTTC.

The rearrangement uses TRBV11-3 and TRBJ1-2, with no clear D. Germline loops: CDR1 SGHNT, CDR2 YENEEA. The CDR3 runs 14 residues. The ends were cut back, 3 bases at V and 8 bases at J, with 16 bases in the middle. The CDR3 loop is CASSLRDDSEGYTF. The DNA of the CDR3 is TGTGCCAGCAGCTTGAGGGATGACTCTGAAGGCTACACCTTC.

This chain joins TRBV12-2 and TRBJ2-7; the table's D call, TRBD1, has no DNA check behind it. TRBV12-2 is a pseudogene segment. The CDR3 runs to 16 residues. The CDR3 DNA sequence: TGTGCCAGTGGGAGAGGGACAAATGTAGGGGGCTACGAGCAGTACTTC. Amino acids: CASGRGTNVGGYEQYF.

CDR3 in amino acids: CASSFALDSYEQYF. CDR3 coding DNA: TGCGCCAGCAGCTTCGCGCTAGACTCCTACGAGCAGTACTTC. V usage is TRBV5-1 and J usage is TRBJ2-7; no clear D gene. Trimming removed 2 bases at V and 0 bases at J, with 9 bases between. This CDR3 is built from 14 residues. CDR1 is SGHRS and CDR2 is YFSETQ in the germline V gene.

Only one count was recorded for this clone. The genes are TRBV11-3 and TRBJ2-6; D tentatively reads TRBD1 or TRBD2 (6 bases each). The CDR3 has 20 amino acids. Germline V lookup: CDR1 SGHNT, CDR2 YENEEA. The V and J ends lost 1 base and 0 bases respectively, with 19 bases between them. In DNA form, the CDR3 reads TGTGCCAGCAGCTTAGGTCGGAGGGGGATACCCTCCTCTGGGGCCAACGTCCTGACTTTC. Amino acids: CASSLGRRGIPSSGANVLTF. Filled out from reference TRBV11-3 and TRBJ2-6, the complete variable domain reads EAGVVQSPRYKIIEKKQPVAFWCNPISGHNTLYWYLQNLGQGPELLIRYENEEAVDDSQLPKDRFSAERLKGVDSTLKIQPAELGDSAVYLCASSLGRRGIPSSGANVLTFGAGSRLTVL.